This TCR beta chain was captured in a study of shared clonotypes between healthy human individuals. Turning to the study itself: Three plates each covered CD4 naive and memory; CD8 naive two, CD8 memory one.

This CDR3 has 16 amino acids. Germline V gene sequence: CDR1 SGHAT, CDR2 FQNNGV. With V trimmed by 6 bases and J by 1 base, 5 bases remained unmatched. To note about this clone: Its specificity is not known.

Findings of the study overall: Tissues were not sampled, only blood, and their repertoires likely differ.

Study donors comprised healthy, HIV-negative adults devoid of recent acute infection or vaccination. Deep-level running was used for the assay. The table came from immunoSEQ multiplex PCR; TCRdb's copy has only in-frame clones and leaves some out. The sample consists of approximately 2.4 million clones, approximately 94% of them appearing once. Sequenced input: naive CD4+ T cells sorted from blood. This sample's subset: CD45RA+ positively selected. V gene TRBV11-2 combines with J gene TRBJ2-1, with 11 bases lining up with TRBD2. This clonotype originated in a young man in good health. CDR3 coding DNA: TGTGCCAGCAGACACGTAGCGGGAGGGTCCTACAATGAGCAGTTCTTC. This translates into CASRHVAGGSYNEQFF.